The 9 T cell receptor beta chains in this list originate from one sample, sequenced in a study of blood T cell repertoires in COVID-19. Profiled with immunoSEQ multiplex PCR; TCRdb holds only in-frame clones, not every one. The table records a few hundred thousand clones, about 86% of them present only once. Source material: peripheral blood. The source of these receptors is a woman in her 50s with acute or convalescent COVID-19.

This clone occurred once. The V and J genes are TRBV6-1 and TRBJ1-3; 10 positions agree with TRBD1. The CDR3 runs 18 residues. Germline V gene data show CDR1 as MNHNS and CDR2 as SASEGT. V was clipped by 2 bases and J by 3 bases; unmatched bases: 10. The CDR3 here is CASSERGQGPTGGNTIYF. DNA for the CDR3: TGTGCCAGCAGTGAACGGGGACAGGGGCCAACGGGTGGAAACACCATATATTTT.

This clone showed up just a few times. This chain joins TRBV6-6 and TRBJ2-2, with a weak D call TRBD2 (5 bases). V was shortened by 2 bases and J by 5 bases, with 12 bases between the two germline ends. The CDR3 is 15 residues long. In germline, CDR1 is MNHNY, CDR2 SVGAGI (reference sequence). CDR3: CASSYEGTGTGELFF. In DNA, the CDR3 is TGTGCCAGCAGTTACGAGGGTACGGGAACCGGGGAGCTGTTTTTT.

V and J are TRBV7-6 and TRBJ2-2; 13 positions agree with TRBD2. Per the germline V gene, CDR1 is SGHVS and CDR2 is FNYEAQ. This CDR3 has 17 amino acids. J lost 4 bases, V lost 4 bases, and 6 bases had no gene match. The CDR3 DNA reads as TGTGCCAGCAGCTGGTCAGGGACTAGCGGGGTCACCGGGGAGCTGTTTTTT. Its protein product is CASSWSGTSGVTGELFF.

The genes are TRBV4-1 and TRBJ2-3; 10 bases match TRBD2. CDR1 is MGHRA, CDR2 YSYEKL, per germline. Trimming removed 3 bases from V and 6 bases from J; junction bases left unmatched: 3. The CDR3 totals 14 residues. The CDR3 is CASSHFSGGDTQYF. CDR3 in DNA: TGCGCCAGCAGCCATTTTAGCGGGGGGGATACGCAGTATTTT.

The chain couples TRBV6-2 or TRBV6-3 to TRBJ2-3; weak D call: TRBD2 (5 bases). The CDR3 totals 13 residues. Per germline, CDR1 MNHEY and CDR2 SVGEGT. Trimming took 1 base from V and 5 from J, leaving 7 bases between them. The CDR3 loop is CASSYWRKDTQYF. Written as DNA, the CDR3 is TGTGCCAGCAGTTACTGGAGGAAAGATACGCAGTATTTT.

The CDR3 reads CASSLDRVGNEQFF. CDR3 DNA sequence: TGTGCCAGCAGCTTAGACAGGGTGGGCAATGAGCAGTTCTTC. The V gene is TRBV7-3, the J gene TRBJ2-1; 7 nucleotides match TRBD1. This CDR3 comprises 14 residues. Looked up from germline, CDR1 is SGHTA and CDR2 is FQGTGA. The junction had 4 bases not matched to a gene; V was cut back by 2 bases and J by 6 bases.

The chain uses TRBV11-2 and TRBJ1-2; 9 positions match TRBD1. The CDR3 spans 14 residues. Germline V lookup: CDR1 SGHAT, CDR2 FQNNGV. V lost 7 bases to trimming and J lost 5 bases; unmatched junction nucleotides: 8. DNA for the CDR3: TGTGCCAGCACCTCCCCTGGACAGGGGTATGGCTACACCTTC. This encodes CASTSPGQGYGYTF.

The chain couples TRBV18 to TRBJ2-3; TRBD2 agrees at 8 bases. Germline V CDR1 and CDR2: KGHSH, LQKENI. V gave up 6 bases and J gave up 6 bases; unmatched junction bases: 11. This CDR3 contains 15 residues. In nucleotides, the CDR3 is TGTGCCAGCTCCCCCGCCGGGGGGGCAGACGATACGCAGTATTTT. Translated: CASSPAGGADDTQYF.

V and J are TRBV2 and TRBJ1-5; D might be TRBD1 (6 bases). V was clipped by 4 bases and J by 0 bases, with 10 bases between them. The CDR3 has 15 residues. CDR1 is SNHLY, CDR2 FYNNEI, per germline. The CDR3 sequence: CASSVTGPSNQPQHF. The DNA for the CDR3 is TGTGCCAGCAGTGTCACAGGGCCTAGCAATCAGCCCCAGCATTTT. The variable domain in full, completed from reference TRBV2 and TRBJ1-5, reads EPEVTQTPSHQVTQMGQEVILRCVPISNHLYFYWYRQILGQKVEFLVSFYNNEISEKSEIFDDQFSVERPDGSNFTLKIRSTKLEDSAMYFCASSVTGPSNQPQHFGDGTRLSIL.